A selection of T cell receptor beta chains follows, all from one sample in a study of memory CD4+ T cells and cytomegalovirus serostatus. Some clones are missing from TCRdb's copy, which holds only in-frame ones; the method was immunoSEQ multiplex PCR. The data contain about 61,000 clones, 82% of them singletons. The sample consisted of memory CD4+ T cells from blood. These receptor sequences come from an adult in good health and CMV-seronegative. Both conserved end residues are part of each CDR3. A D gene is named only where the DNA matches it firmly. Clone size is not always given. Where it is, it says once, few, many or a class for expanded clones.

D	V	size	J	DNA	CDR3
.	TRBV30	.	TRBJ1-5	TGTGCCTGGAACGTACAGGGTGAGCAGCCCCAGCATTTT	CAWNVQGEQPQHF
.	TRBV6-4	once	TRBJ1-2	TGTGCCAGCAGCCCCGGGGCTAATAACTATGGCTACACCTTC	CASSPGANNYGYTF
.	TRBV5-1	.	TRBJ1-6	TGCGCCAGCAGCTTGCAGTACCCCGGGAATTCACCCCTCCACTTT	CASSLQYPGNSPLHF
.	TRBV5-1	.	TRBJ2-5	TGCGCCAGCAGCTCGGAGGCGCGGCTACTTAAAGAGACCCAGTACTTC	CASSSEARLLKETQYF
TRBD1	TRBV28	.	TRBJ1-5	TGTGCCAGCAGTTTACAGGGGGGAGCTAGCAATCAGCCCCAGCATTTT	CASSLQGGASNQPQHF
TRBD1	TRBV14	.	TRBJ1-2	TGTGCCAGCAGCCAAGATCACAGGGGGGGTTTCGGTGTCTATGGCTACACCTTC	CASSQDHRGGFGVYGYTF
.	TRBV7-8	.	TRBJ1-5	TGTGCCAGCACCAAGGGACGGGGAGGGATCAGCCCCCAGCATTTT	CASTKGRGGISPQHF
.	TRBV19	.	TRBJ2-7	TGTGCCAATAGTATGGAGGGCAGGTACTACGAGCAGTACTTC	CANSMEGRYYEQYF
.	TRBV5-4	.	TRBJ1-1	TGTGCCAGCAGCGCCAAAGGCATAGGGGACCATGAAGCTTTCTTT	CASSAKGIGDHEAFF
.	TRBV10-3	.	TRBJ1-5	TGTGCCATCAGTGAGGCGGGGGGGCTAAGGCAGCCCCAGCATTTT	CAISEAGGLRQPQHF
.	TRBV11-2	.	TRBJ2-3	TGTGCCAGCAGCTTTCGGTATCCAAGCACAGATACGCAGTATTTT	CASSFRYPSTDTQYF
.	TRBV7-8	.	TRBJ2-5	TGTGCCAGCAGCTTAATGGGTCAGACCCAGTACTTC	CASSLMGQTQYF
.	TRBV4-1	.	TRBJ2-3	TGCGCCAGCAGCTCCGACCGGACAGCTGGCACAGATACGCAGTATTTT	CASSSDRTAGTDTQYF
.	TRBV18	.	TRBJ1-2	TGTGCCAGCTCCTCAGAGACAGTCGGCTACACCTTC	CASSSETVGYTF
TRBD2	TRBV11-1	.	TRBJ2-7	TGTGCCAGCAGCCCCACGGCGAGGAAGCGGGGGGTTACCTACGAGCAGTACTTC	CASSPTARKRGVTYEQYF
.	TRBV30	few	TRBJ2-7	TGTGCCTGCCAGCCCGGTGAGGATTACGAGCAGTACTTC	CACQPGEDYEQYF
.	TRBV14	once	TRBJ2-1	TGTGCCAGCAGCCACAAGATAGCTCCAGGGCGGGATGAGCAGTTCTTC	CASSHKIAPGRDEQFF
.	TRBV2	.	TRBJ2-7	TGTGCCAGCACAGCTTCGCAGTACGAGCAGTACTTC	CASTASQYEQYF
.	TRBV5-6	.	TRBJ2-3	TGTGCCAGCAGCTTGGACAGGGCAGATACGCAGTATTTT	CASSLDRADTQYF
.	TRBV5-6	.	TRBJ2-3	TGTGCCAGCAGCCCACCAGGCCCGGGGACGCAGTATTTT	CASSPPGPGTQYF
.	TRBV7-8	.	TRBJ2-7	TGTGCCAGCAGCCGATACGGGGGCTACGAGCAGTACTTC	CASSRYGGYEQYF
.	TRBV9	.	TRBJ2-1	TGTGCCAGCAGTTTCGGAGGGCCAACCTCCTACAATGAGCAGTTCTTC	CASSFGGPTSYNEQFF
.	TRBV4-1	.	TRBJ2-3	TGCGCCAGCAGCCAAGTGGGTGGGACCGTCCGAGGCGGGAAAAGCACAGATACGCAGTATTTT	CASSQVGGTVRGGKSTDTQYF
TRBD1	TRBV25-1	.	TRBJ2-3	TGTGCCAGCAGTCAACACAGGGGTGACACAGATACGCAGTATTTT	CASSQHRGDTDTQYF
.	TRBV6-4	once	TRBJ1-1	TGTGCCAGAGAGGGGGGGATGAACACTGAAGCTTTCTTT	CAREGGMNTEAFF
TRBD2	TRBV9	.	TRBJ2-5	TGTGCCAGCAGCGCAGGATCTGGACTAGGGTACCAAGAGACCCAGTACTTC	CASSAGSGLGYQETQYF
TRBD1	TRBV5-1	.	TRBJ2-7	TGCGCCAGCAGCTCGACAGGGACCTACGAGCAGTACTTC	CASSSTGTYEQYF
TRBD1	TRBV28	.	TRBJ1-5	TGTGCCAGCACCATATTGGGACAGGGGGCTCAGCCCCAGCATTTT	CASTILGQGAQPQHF
.	TRBV9	.	TRBJ2-3	TGTGCCAGCAGCCCCTCCCCGAGGGGGGCAGATACGCAGTATTTT	CASSPSPRGADTQYF
TRBD1	TRBV5-1	.	TRBJ1-5	TGCGCCAGCAGCCTGGGACAGGGTGGCAATCAGCCCCAGCATTTT	CASSLGQGGNQPQHF
TRBD2	TRBV10-2	.	TRBJ2-1	TGCGCCAGCAGACCGAGCGGGAACTACAATGAGCAGTTCTTC	CASRPSGNYNEQFF
.	TRBV7-8	.	TRBJ1-1	TGTGCCAGCAGCCCGAAGTTGAACACTGAAGCTTTCTTT	CASSPKLNTEAFF
TRBD1	TRBV7-2	.	TRBJ2-1	TGTGCCAGCAGCTCCCGACAGGGTATGGGCAATGAGCAGTTCTTC	CASSSRQGMGNEQFF
.	TRBV11-3	.	TRBJ2-5	TGTGCCAGCAGCAAAGGGGGGAGCCAAGAGACCCAGTACTTC	CASSKGGSQETQYF
.	TRBV2	.	TRBJ1-1	TGTGCCAGCAGTGTTTGGGAGAACACTGAAGCTTTCTTT	CASSVWENTEAFF
.	TRBV20-1	few	TRBJ1-1	TGCAGTGCTAGAGGCACTGAAGCTTTCTTT	CSARGTEAFF
.	TRBV28	.	TRBJ2-6	TGTGCCAGCAGTTCCCCCATTGGGGTCTTCTCCTCTGGGGCCAACGTCCTGACTTTC	CASSSPIGVFSSGANVLTF
TRBD2	TRBV7-9	.	TRBJ2-1	TGTGCCAGCAGCTCAGGACTAGCCACCTACAATGAGCAGTTCTTC	CASSSGLATYNEQFF
TRBD1	TRBV6-5	.	TRBJ1-5	TGTGCCAGCAGTTACACGACAGGGTCCGATCAGCCCCAGCATTTT	CASSYTTGSDQPQHF
.	TRBV5-4	once	TRBJ2-3	TGTGCCAGCAGCTTTAAGGAGAGCGGCACAGATACGCAGTATTTT	CASSFKESGTDTQYF
TRBD1	TRBV7-3	few	TRBJ1-1	TGTGCCAGCAGCCCGGACAGGCTGGGGAACACTGAAGCTTTCTTT	CASSPDRLGNTEAFF
.	TRBV5-1	.	TRBJ1-4	TGCGCCAGCAACGGTGGCACAGAAGAAAAACTGTTTTTT	CASNGGTEEKLFF
TRBD2	TRBV5-5	once	TRBJ2-1	TGTGCCAGCAGCGTCGCCGGACTAGCAGACATCAATGAGCAGTTCTTC	CASSVAGLADINEQFF
.	TRBV5-1	.	TRBJ1-2	TGCGCCAGCAGCTTCGGCAGTCAGGGCTATGGCTACACCTTC	CASSFGSQGYGYTF
.	TRBV28	.	TRBJ2-1	TGTGCCAGCATTCAAACATCCGGGACAATGGGCAATGAGCAGTTCTTC	CASIQTSGTMGNEQFF
TRBD2	TRBV7-9	.	TRBJ2-7	TGTGCCAGCAGGGGGGAGGGGGAGCAGTACTTC	CASRGEGEQYF
.	TRBV29-1	.	TRBJ2-2	TGCAGCGTTATGACGACCGGGGAGCTGTTTTTT	CSVMTTGELFF
.	TRBV7-7	.	TRBJ2-2	TGTGCCAGCAGTGCCACCAGGGGGGTCACCGGGGAGCTGTTTTTT	CASSATRGVTGELFF
.	TRBV6-1	.	TRBJ1-3	TGTGCCAGCAGTGAAGATGGGCTCAGTGGAAACACCATATATTTT	CASSEDGLSGNTIYF
.	TRBV30	.	TRBJ1-2	TGTGCCTGGAGAGGTGGCAGGGATGGCTACACCTTC	CAWRGGRDGYTF
.	TRBV27	.	TRBJ1-5	TGTGCCAGCAGTTCGGGGGTGTGGGGCAATCAGCCCCAGCATTTT	CASSSGVWGNQPQHF